Presented here are 24 T cell receptor beta chains from one specimen sequenced in a study of a mutant IDH1 vaccine in newly diagnosed glioma listed by TCRdb under 2021. Library preparation was by the immunoSEQ multiplex PCR assay. What TCRdb holds here is the immuneACCESS table cut down to in-frame rearrangements. Part of the clones is not present; checked against another copy, under half of the missing clones reflect an unresolved V gene, and the others are unexplained. In this sample the table shows 50,000 to 65,000 clones, more than 80% of which occur a single time. 15% to 25% of the sample rests with the top ten. The time point label for this specimen denotes: baseline, week 1 (first vaccination visit). The sample's treatment or condition, from its label and the paper: pre-vaccination baseline after standard-of-care therapy. The sample consisted of PBMCs, taken from a glioma patient treated with radiotherapy, temozolomide or both. All receptors derive from a man aged 18 to 30 with glioma.

The chain employs TRBV4-3 and TRBJ1-5, with a weak D call TRBD1 (5 bases). The CDR3 length is 17 residues. CDR1 is LGHNA, CDR2 YSLEER, per germline. Trimming cost V 0 bases and J 9 bases, with 21 bases left between them. CDR3 loop: CASSQEWAALGEVPQHF. CDR3 DNA: TGCGCCAGCAGCCAAGAGTGGGCGGCTTTGGGGGAGGTGCCCCAGCATTTT.

The chain has TRBV14 and TRBJ2-5; D is perhaps TRBD2 (6 bases). In germline, CDR1 is SGHDN, CDR2 FVKESK. V lost 5 bases to trimming and J lost 11 bases, with 21 bases between them. There are 14 residues in the CDR3. CDR3 sequence (DNA): TGTGCCAGCAGCTCCGCGGGACCTCTCGGAACGCAGTACTTC. Translation gives CASSSAGPLGTQYF.

This chain joins TRBV6-6 and TRBJ2-7, with a possible D match to TRBD2 (5 bases). This CDR3 spans 15 amino acids. Germline values: CDR1 MNHNY, CDR2 SVGAGI (reference sequence). V gave up 0 bases and J gave up 4 bases, with 13 bases separating them. CDR3 DNA sequence: TGTGCCAGCAGTTACTCTCCCGGGAATTGGTACGAGCAGTACTTC. Its translation: CASSYSPGNWYEQYF.

The genes are TRBV7-2 and TRBJ1-5, with D uncertain. Between the trimmed V and J ends, which lost 3 bases and 5 bases, there was a span of 8 bases. The length of the CDR3 is 13 residues. The germline V gene encodes CDR1 SGHTA and CDR2 FQGNSA. Here the CDR3 reads CASSLAGDQPQHF. The CDR3 DNA reads as TGTGCCAGCAGCTTGGCCGGAGATCAGCCCCAGCATTTT.

The J gene is TRBJ2-7, the V gene TRBV19; maybe TRBD1 (6 bases). Germline CDR1 LNHDA, CDR2 SQIVND (reference sequence). Trimming pared 5 bases from V and 4 bases from J, leaving 15 bases between. CDR3 length: 14 residues. The DNA for the CDR3 is TGTGCCAGTAGTCTGACAGGTGTCGGTTACGAGCAGTACTTC. It yields the protein CASSLTGVGYEQYF.

The V call is TRBV5-4, the J call TRBJ2-4, with D tentatively TRBD1 (5 bases). Trimming cost V 2 bases and J 1 base, with 13 bases left between them. This CDR3 spans 16 amino acids. From germline, CDR1 is SGHNT and CDR2 YYREEE (reference sequence). In nucleotides, the CDR3 is TGTGCCAGCAGCTTTCAGGGCAGTGGGGCCAAAAACATTCAGTACTTC. Translation: CASSFQGSGAKNIQYF.

The genes are TRBV4-1 and TRBJ1-5, with 9 bases that match TRBD1. The CDR3 has 14 amino acids. The V gene end was trimmed by 3 bases and the J gene end by 6 bases; junction bases not matched to a gene: 3. Per germline, CDR1 MGHRA and CDR2 YSYEKL. Written as DNA, the CDR3 is TGCGCCAGCAGCCAGACAGGGGGGAGTCAGCCCCAGCATTTT. It translates to CASSQTGGSQPQHF.

The V gene is TRBV27, the J gene TRBJ1-2, with TRBD1 matching over 7 bases. Germline-derived CDR1 and CDR2 are MNHEY and SMNVEV (reference sequence). The CDR3 is made up of 14 amino acids. The V segment lost 5 bases and the J segment 0 bases; nucleotides outside the gene matches: 3. The CDR3 DNA follows: TGTGCCAGCAGTCGGACAGGTACTAACTATGGCTACACCTTC. This sequence encodes CASSRTGTNYGYTF.

To note about this clone: At one of its ends the junction is not consistent with the germline gene, which may arise from a read error. The V call is TRBV7-7, the J call TRBJ2-5, with TRBD2 matching 15 bases. Per the germline V gene, CDR1 is SSHAT and CDR2 is FNYEAQ (reference sequence). The CDR3 is 16 residues long. The CDR3 region is CASSQGTSGGHETQYF. In nucleotides, the CDR3 is TGTGCTAGCAGCCAAGGGACTAGCGGGGGGCATGAGACCCAGTACTTC.

This chain uses TRBV18 with TRBJ2-1, with no clear D. The length of the CDR3 is 13 residues. Germline CDR1 is KGHSH and CDR2 is LQKENI. The V and J ends lost 3 bases and 2 bases respectively, with 5 bases between them. The CDR3 sequence: CASSPGTYNEQFF. In DNA form, the CDR3 reads TGTGCCAGCTCACCGGGAACCTACAATGAGCAGTTCTTC.

The V gene is TRBV18, the J gene TRBJ2-7, with 14 bases matching TRBD2. From germline, CDR1 is KGHSH and CDR2 LQKENI. There are 17 residues in the CDR3. V trimming: 8 bases; J trimming: 6 bases; junction bases outside the gene matches: 15. The CDR3 reads CASLPSGLAGGGGEQYF. In DNA, the CDR3 is TGTGCCAGCCTGCCAAGCGGACTAGCGGGAGGAGGAGGCGAGCAGTACTTC.

J is TRBJ2-7 and V is TRBV2, with 10 bases that match TRBD2. The length of the CDR3 is 15 residues. Germline assignment: CDR1 SNHLY and CDR2 FYNNEI. Unmatched junction bases numbered 8, after V lost 6 bases and J lost 3 bases. CDR3 sequence: CASSGSGRADYEQYF. CDR3 coding DNA: TGTGCCAGCAGCGGGAGCGGGAGGGCCGACTACGAGCAGTACTTC.

The sample holds a few counts of this clone. This chain connects TRBV9 to TRBJ1-1; the D is unclear. The CDR3 sequence is 14 residues long. Trimming cost V 0 bases and J 2 bases, with 8 bases left between them. Germline-derived CDR1 and CDR2 are SGDLS and YYNGEE. The CDR3 spells CASSVEGRNTEAFF. CDR3 in DNA: TGTGCCAGCAGCGTAGAGGGCAGAAACACTGAAGCTTTCTTT.

The V and J genes are TRBV6-6 and TRBJ2-7; TRBD1 might be the D (5 bases). CDR3 size: 13 residues. Trimming shortened V by 6 bases and J by 6 bases, and 15 bases separated the two germline ends. The germline gives CDR1 MNHNY, CDR2 SVGAGI (reference sequence). For the CDR3, the DNA is TGTGCCAGCAGCCCCGGGCAGGGCGGCGAGCAGTACTTC. Its translation: CASSPGQGGEQYF.

This chain connects TRBV25-1 to TRBJ1-4, with no clear D. Germline V gene data show CDR1 as MGHDK and CDR2 as SYGVNS. The CDR3 spans 13 residues. Trimming stripped 2 bases from V and 11 bases from J, with 12 bases between. This chain's CDR3 is CASSERVGWKLFF. The CDR3 DNA follows: TGTGCCAGCAGTGAACGCGTTGGGTGGAAACTGTTTTTT.

The chain is built from TRBV19 and TRBJ1-1; D is undetermined. Germline values: CDR1 LNHDA, CDR2 SQIVND (reference sequence). This CDR3 contains 16 residues. Trimming took off 3 bases at V and 5 bases at J, with 19 bases between the two ends. In nucleotides, the CDR3 is TGTGCCAGTAGTATCCGTGTGGCGGGTGGGAGTACTGAAGCTTTCTTT. Residues: CASSIRVAGGSTEAFF.

The V call is TRBV4-3, the J call TRBJ2-1; TRBD1 aligns across 11 bases. CDR3 length: 16 residues. The V segment lost 4 bases and the J segment 6 bases; nucleotides outside the gene matches: 8. Per germline, CDR1 LGHNA and CDR2 YSLEER. The CDR3 DNA reads as TGCGCCAGCAGCCTTTGGGGACAGGGGGAGGTCAATGAGCAGTTCTTC. Protein product: CASSLWGQGEVNEQFF.

The rearrangement uses TRBV5-6 and TRBJ2-7; possible D gene TRBD1, 5 bases. The ends were cut back, 4 bases at V and 2 bases at J, with 10 bases in the middle. Germline assignment: CDR1 SGHDT and CDR2 YYEEEE. The CDR3 runs 13 residues. The CDR3: CASSPVGPYEQYF. The CDR3 nucleotides are TGTGCCAGCAGCCCAGTGGGGCCCTACGAGCAGTACTTC.

The rearrangement uses TRBV4-3 and TRBJ2-7; D perhaps matches TRBD2 (6 bases). This CDR3 contains 16 residues. Trimming shortened V by 0 bases and J by 2 bases, and 14 bases separated the two germline ends. CDR1 and CDR2 from the germline V gene are LGHNA and YSLEER. The CDR3 sequence is CASSQDLWGTAYEQYF. As DNA, the CDR3 is TGCGCCAGCAGCCAAGATCTATGGGGGACTGCCTACGAGCAGTACTTC.

The gene calls are TRBV9 and TRBJ2-3; no clear D gene. Germline CDR1 reads SGDLS; CDR2 reads YYNGEE. The V and J ends lost 4 bases and 0 bases respectively, with 15 bases between them. The CDR3 is 16 amino acids. The CDR3 sequence: CASSLRFSSSTDTQYF. DNA of the CDR3: TGTGCCAGCAGCCTCCGTTTCAGTAGTAGCACAGATACGCAGTATTTT.

The chain links TRBV29-1 to TRBJ2-7, with D uncertain. This CDR3 region has 12 residues. With 3 bases removed from V and 3 bases from J, the gap between germline ends came to 9 bases. The germline CDR1 and CDR2 sequences are SQVTM and ANQGSEA. The CDR3 loop is CSVETPGYEQYF. The CDR3, as DNA: TGCAGCGTTGAGACCCCCGGCTACGAGCAGTACTTC.

This chain connects TRBV7-9 to TRBJ1-5; D gene ambiguous. CDR3 length: 16 amino acids. The V gene lost 0 bases and the J gene lost 5 bases, with 14 bases spanning the gap. In germline, CDR1 is SEHNR, CDR2 FQNEAQ (reference sequence). The CDR3 loop is CASSLASLNYDQPQHF. The CDR3 DNA is TGTGCCAGCAGCTTAGCTAGCCTGAATTATGATCAGCCCCAGCATTTT.

V and J are TRBV7-8 and TRBJ2-3; D not resolved. The CDR3 totals 14 residues. Per germline, CDR1 SGHVS and CDR2 FQNEAQ. V was trimmed by 5 bases and J by 6 bases, leaving 15 bases between them. DNA of the CDR3: TGTGCCAGCAGCCCCGGGTCTCCCCGTGATACGCAGTATTTT. Amino acids: CASSPGSPRDTQYF.

The chain is built from TRBV21-1 and TRBJ1-1. TRBV21-1 is classified as a pseudogene. This CDR3 has 16 amino acids. The CDR3, as DNA: TGTGCCAGCAGCGTGCGACTGAAGCGCTTGAACACTGAAGCTTTCTTT. Translated, it gives CASSVRLKRLNTEAFF.